The 21 T cell receptor beta chains presented below share a single source sample, sequenced in a study of CD8 T cells in Susac syndrome. Random hexamers were used to reverse transcribe the RNA input (roughly 0.5 to 1 ug). MiXCR, applied by TCRdb to the immunoSEQ multiplex PCR reads, yields one record per CDR3 protein. This table has under 200,000 distinct CDR3 sequences, 91% appearing once. Material for sequencing was CD4+ T cells from PBMCs. The receptor set was obtained from a human donor with Susac syndrome.

The V and J genes are TRBV5-1 and TRBJ2-2; tentatively, D is TRBD1 (6 bases). V lost 1 base and J lost 1, with 8 bases in between. Germline-derived CDR1 and CDR2 are SGHRS and YFSETQ. The CDR3 covers 15 residues. CDR3 nucleotide sequence: TGCGCCAGCAGCTTGAACAGGGTGAACACCGGGGAGCTGTTTTTT. This encodes CASSLNRVNTGELFF.

The chain employs TRBV12-3 or TRBV12-4 and TRBJ1-2; the D gene is possibly TRBD1 (5 bases). Trimming removed 4 bases from V and 0 bases from J, with 15 bases in between. The CDR3 contains 16 residues. The CDR3 here is CASSSGDFSTNYGYTF. The CDR3 DNA sequence: TGTGCCAGCAGTTCGGGGGATTTTTCTACTAACTATGGCTACACCTTC.

The chain recombines TRBV5-4 with TRBJ1-2, with D unclear. Trimming left V 0 bases short and J 0 bases short, with 6 bases between. The germline V gene has CDR1 SGHNT and CDR2 YYREEE (reference sequence). The CDR3 has 14 residues. CDR3 sequence (DNA): TGTGCCAGCAGCTTGGGCTCAGCTAACTATGGCTACACCTTC. Translated: CASSLGSANYGYTF.

CDR3 nucleotides: TGTGCCAGCAGGGGGGACAGGGGCGCGGACACTGAAGCTTTCTTT. Translating gives CASRGDRGADTEAFF. The V call is TRBV2, the J call TRBJ1-1; 10 nucleotides agree with TRBD1. V lost 6 bases and J lost 3; bases outside the gene matches: 7. Germline V lookup: CDR1 SNHLY, CDR2 FYNNEI. CDR3 length equals 15 residues. The complete variable domain, with remaining parts taken from reference TRBV2 and TRBJ1-1, reads EPEVTQTPSHQVTQMGQEVILRCVPISNHLYFYWYRQILGQKVEFLVSFYNNEISEKSEIFDDQFSVERPDGSNFTLKIRSTKLEDSAMYFCASRGDRGADTEAFFGQGTRLTVV.

This clonotype came up a few times. The rearrangement links TRBV6-5 to TRBJ2-1; no definite D call. The V and J ends lost 0 bases and 6 bases respectively, with 12 bases between them. The CDR3 totals 15 residues. Germline V gene lookup returns CDR1 MNHEY and CDR2 SVGAGI. The chain's CDR3 is CASSYSVGRRNEQFF. CDR3 bases: TGTGCCAGCAGTTACTCGGTTGGTAGGCGCAATGAGCAGTTCTTC.

This chain joins TRBV13 and TRBJ1-2; unclear D gene. Germline CDR1 PRHDT, CDR2 FYEKMQ (reference sequence). Trimming pared 11 bases from V and 0 bases from J, leaving 13 bases between. This CDR3 region has 13 residues. This CDR3 reads CAGNNRANYGYTF. The DNA for the CDR3 is TGTGCCGGTAATAATAGAGCTAACTATGGCTACACCTTC.

This clonotype was found once. The chain employs TRBV6-1 and TRBJ1-2; TRBD1 matches at 9 bases. CDR3 length: 15 residues. V lost 1 base and J lost 8; bases outside the gene matches: 8. The V gene's germline CDR1 is MNHNS and CDR2 SASEGT. The CDR3 spells CASSEGGQGNGGYTF. CDR3 coding DNA: TGTGCCAGCAGTGAAGGAGGACAGGGGAATGGAGGCTACACCTTC.

The rearrangement uses TRBV15 and TRBJ1-4; D gene unclear. Trimming cost V 9 bases and J 0 bases, with 11 bases left between them. The CDR3 runs to 14 residues. From germline, CDR1 is LNHNV and CDR2 YYDKDF (reference sequence). This CDR3 is CATGLTATNEKLFF. In nucleotides, the CDR3 is TGTGCCACGGGGTTGACGGCAACTAATGAAAAACTGTTTTTT.

This chain connects TRBV28 to TRBJ1-5; D remains unclear. Germline-derived CDR1 and CDR2 are MDHEN and SYDVKM. The CDR3 runs 13 residues. The V end was cut by 6 bases, the J end by 7 bases, with 13 bases between. The CDR3 DNA reads as TGTGCCAGCAGAAAACCGATTAGGCAGCCCCAGCATTTT. As protein: CASRKPIRQPQHF.

The V call is TRBV29-1, the J call TRBJ2-2; D is unresolved. The CDR3 spans 13 residues. V lost 7 bases and J 0 bases, leaving 9 bases between the germline ends. Per the germline V gene, CDR1 is SQVTM and CDR2 is ANQGSEA. The CDR3 DNA is TGCAGCGCATCCGGAGCGAACACCGGGGAGCTGTTTTTT. Protein sequence: CSASGANTGELFF.

In its sample, this clonotype was seen a few times. J is TRBJ1-2 and V is TRBV10-3; D is possibly TRBD1 (6 bases). The length of the CDR3 is 14 residues. Germline CDR1 and CDR2: ENHRY and SYGVKD. V was pared by 6 bases and J by 0 bases, with 11 bases between. The DNA for the CDR3 is TGTGCCATCAGGGGGGACACCGCTAACTATGGCTACACCTTC. Its translation: CAIRGDTANYGYTF.

V is TRBV5-1 and J is TRBJ1-6; 7 bases line up with TRBD1. This CDR3 has 16 residues. From germline, CDR1 is SGHRS and CDR2 YFSETQ. The V segment lost 1 base and the J segment 9 bases; nucleotides outside the gene matches: 10. The CDR3 bases are TGCGCCAGCAGCTTGCTACAGGGGACCCAAGGTTCACCCCTCCACTTT. Residues: CASSLLQGTQGSPLHF.

The gene calls are TRBV12-3 or TRBV12-4 and TRBJ1-2; 9 positions match TRBD1. V shed 6 bases, J shed 4 bases, and the junction held 6 bases outside the gene matches. The CDR3 consists of 14 residues. CDR3 DNA sequence: TGTGCCAGCAGAAAGTCGGGACAGGGCTATGGCTACACCTTC. Translated, it gives CASRKSGQGYGYTF.

J is TRBJ2-2 and V is TRBV3-1; D is possibly TRBD1 or TRBD2 (5 bases each). V dropped 3 bases and J dropped 5 bases, with 10 bases sitting between them. CDR3 length: 14 residues. Germline-derived CDR1 and CDR2 are LGHDT and YNNKEL (reference sequence). The CDR3 loop reads CASSQGVNTGELFF. In DNA form, the CDR3 reads TGTGCCAGCAGCCAGGGGGTAAATACCGGGGAGCTGTTTTTT.

J is TRBJ1-4 and V is TRBV6-5; D remains unclear. The CDR3 length is 13 residues. Between the trimmed V and J ends, which lost 3 bases and 8 bases, there was a span of 10 bases. Looked up from germline, CDR1 is MNHEY and CDR2 is SVGAGI. Here the CDR3 DNA reads TGTGCCAGCAGTTATAGGTTGGGGGAAAAACTGTTTTTT. Translated: CASSYRLGEKLFF.

The genes are TRBV28 and TRBJ1-2, with D unclear. The CDR3 covers 14 residues. The germline V gene encodes CDR1 MDHEN and CDR2 SYDVKM. V was clipped by 6 bases and J by 0 bases, with 11 bases between them. The CDR3 loop reads CASRQQGTNYGYTF. CDR3 in DNA: TGTGCCAGCAGACAACAAGGGACTAACTATGGCTACACCTTC.

The chain joins TRBV7-9 to TRBJ2-1; D tentatively reads TRBD1 or TRBD2 (5 bases each). V lost 5 bases, J lost 12 bases, and 17 bases lay in between. There are 13 residues in the CDR3. Germline V gene sequence: CDR1 SEHNR, CDR2 FQNEAQ (reference sequence). CDR3 loop: CASSPTPRGWQFF. The CDR3 coding sequence is TGTGCCAGCAGCCCCACCCCCCGGGGCTGGCAGTTCTTC.

The rearrangement links TRBV15 to TRBJ1-3, with D hard to call. The CDR3 totals 15 residues. The V gene lost 0 bases and the J gene lost 4 bases, with 10 bases spanning the gap. CDR1 LNHNV and CDR2 YYDKDF come from the germline V gene (reference sequence). Written as DNA, the CDR3 is TGTGCCACCAGCAGAGATGGTGGTTCGGGAAACACCATATATTTT. This sequence encodes CATSRDGGSGNTIYF. Based on the CDR3 plus reference TRBV15 and TRBJ1-3, the full variable domain is DAMVIQNPRYQVTQFGKPVTLSCSQTLNHNVMYWYQQKSSQAPKLLFHYYDKDFNNEADTPDNFQSRRPNTSFCFLDIRSPGLGDTAMYLCATSRDGGSGNTIYFGEGSWLTVV.

The chain uses TRBV10-3 and TRBJ2-1, with TRBD2 identical over 7 bases. Germline V lookup: CDR1 ENHRY, CDR2 SYGVKD. CDR3 size: 13 residues. V trimming: 9 bases; J trimming: 5 bases; junction bases outside the gene matches: 7. CDR3: CAILAEIHNEQFF. DNA for the CDR3: TGTGCCATTCTAGCGGAGATTCACAATGAGCAGTTCTTC.

The genes are TRBV6-2 or TRBV6-3 and TRBJ1-1, with D perhaps TRBD1 (5 bases). V shed 2 bases and J shed 3 bases, with 13 bases lying between them. Per germline, CDR1 MNHEY and CDR2 SVGEGT. CDR3 length: 15 amino acids. The CDR3 DNA reads as TGTGCCAGCAGTTACGTGAGGGGTCTGCACACTGAAGCTTTCTTT. Protein product: CASSYVRGLHTEAFF.

This rearrangement joins TRBV5-6 to TRBJ2-6, with 11 bases aligning to TRBD2. CDR3 length: 18 residues. Trimming took 4 bases from V and 1 from J; bases not matched to a gene: 7. Germline V gene sequence: CDR1 SGHDT, CDR2 YYEEEE. The CDR3 coding sequence is TGTGCCAGCAGCCCTCCGGGACTAGCGGAGTCTGGGGCCAACGTCCTGACTTTC. Translating it yields CASSPPGLAESGANVLTF.